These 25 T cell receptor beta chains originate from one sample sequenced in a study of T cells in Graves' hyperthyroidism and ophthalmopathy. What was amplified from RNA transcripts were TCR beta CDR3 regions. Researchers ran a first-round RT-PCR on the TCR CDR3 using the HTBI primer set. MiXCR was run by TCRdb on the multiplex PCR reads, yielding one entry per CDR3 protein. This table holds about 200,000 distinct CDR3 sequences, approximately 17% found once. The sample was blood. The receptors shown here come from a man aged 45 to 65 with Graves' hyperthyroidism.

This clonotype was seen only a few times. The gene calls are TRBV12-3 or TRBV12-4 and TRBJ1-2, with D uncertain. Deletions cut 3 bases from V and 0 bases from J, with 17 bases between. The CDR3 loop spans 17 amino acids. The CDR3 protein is CASSLLVQANTNYGYTF. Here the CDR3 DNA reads TGTGCCAGCAGTTTGTTAGTACAAGCAAACACTAACTATGGCTACACCTTC.

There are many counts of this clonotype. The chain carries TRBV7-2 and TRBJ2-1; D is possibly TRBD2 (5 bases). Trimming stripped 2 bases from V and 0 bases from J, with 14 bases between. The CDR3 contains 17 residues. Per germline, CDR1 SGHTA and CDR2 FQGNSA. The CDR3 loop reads CASSLSGGGSSYNEQFF. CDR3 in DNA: TGTGCCAGCAGCTTATCCGGAGGCGGCAGCTCCTACAATGAGCAGTTCTTC.

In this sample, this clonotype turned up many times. In DNA form, the CDR3 reads TGTGCCAGCAGCTTAGCCCGCGGACAAGAGACCCAGTACTTC. Translated, it gives CASSLARGQETQYF. V is TRBV7-8 and J is TRBJ2-5; D unclear. CDR3 length: 14 residues. Looked up from germline, CDR1 is SGHVS and CDR2 is FQNEAQ. The V end lost 0 bases, the J end lost 2 bases, and 7 bases lay between the germline ends.

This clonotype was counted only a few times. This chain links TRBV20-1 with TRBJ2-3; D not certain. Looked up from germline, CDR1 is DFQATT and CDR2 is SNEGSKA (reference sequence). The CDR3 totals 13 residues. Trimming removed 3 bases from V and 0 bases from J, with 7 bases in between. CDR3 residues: CSASPDSTDTQYF. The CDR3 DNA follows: TGCAGTGCTAGTCCCGATAGCACAGATACGCAGTATTTT.

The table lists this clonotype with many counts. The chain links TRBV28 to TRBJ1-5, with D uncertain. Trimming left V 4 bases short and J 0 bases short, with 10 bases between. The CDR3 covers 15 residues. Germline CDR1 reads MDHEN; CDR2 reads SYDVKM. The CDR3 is CASSSRTYSNQPQHF. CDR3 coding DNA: TGTGCCAGCAGTTCCCGGACGTATAGCAATCAGCCCCAGCATTTT.

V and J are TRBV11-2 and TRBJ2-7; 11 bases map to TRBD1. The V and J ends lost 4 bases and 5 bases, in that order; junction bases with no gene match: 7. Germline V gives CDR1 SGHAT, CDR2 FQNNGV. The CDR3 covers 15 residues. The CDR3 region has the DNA TGTGCCAGCAGCTGGACAGGGGGCAAGTTTGACGAGCAGTACTTC. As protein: CASSWTGGKFDEQYF. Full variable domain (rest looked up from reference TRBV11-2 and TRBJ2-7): EAGVAQSPRYKIIEKRQSVAFWCNPISGHATLYWYQQILGQGPKLLIQFQNNGVVDDSQLPKDRFSAERLKGVDSTLKIQPAKLEDSAVYLCASSWTGGKFDEQYFGPGTRLTVT.

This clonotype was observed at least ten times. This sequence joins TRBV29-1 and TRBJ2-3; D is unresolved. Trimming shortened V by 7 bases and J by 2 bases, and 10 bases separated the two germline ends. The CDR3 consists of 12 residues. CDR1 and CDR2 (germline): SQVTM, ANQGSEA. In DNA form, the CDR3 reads TGCAGCGCCATCTCTCACACAGATACGCAGTATTTT. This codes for CSAISHTDTQYF.

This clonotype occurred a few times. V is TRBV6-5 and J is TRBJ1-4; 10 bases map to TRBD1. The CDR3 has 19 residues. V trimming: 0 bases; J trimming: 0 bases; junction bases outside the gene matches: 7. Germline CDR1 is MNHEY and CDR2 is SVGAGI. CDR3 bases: TGTGCCAGCAGTTACTCCAGAAGGGACAGGGGCGCAACTAATGAAAAACTGTTTTTT. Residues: CASSYSRRDRGATNEKLFF.

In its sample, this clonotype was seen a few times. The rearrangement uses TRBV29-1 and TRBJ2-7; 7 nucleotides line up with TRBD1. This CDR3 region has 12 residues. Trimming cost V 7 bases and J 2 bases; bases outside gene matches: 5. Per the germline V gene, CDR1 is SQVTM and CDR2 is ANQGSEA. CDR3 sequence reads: CSALGQTYEQYF. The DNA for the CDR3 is TGCAGCGCCCTGGGACAGACCTACGAGCAGTACTTC.

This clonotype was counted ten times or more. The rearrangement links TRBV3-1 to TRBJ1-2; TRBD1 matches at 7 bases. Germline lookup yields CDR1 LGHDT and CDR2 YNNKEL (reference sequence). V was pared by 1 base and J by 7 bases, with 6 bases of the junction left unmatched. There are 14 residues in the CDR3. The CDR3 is CASSQGEGGSGYTF. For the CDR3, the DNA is TGTGCCAGCAGCCAAGGGGAAGGGGGCAGTGGCTACACCTTC. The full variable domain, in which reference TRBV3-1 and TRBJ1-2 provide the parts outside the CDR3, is DTAVSQTPKYLVTQMGNDKSIKCEQNLGHDTMYWYKQDSKKFLKIMFSYNNKELIINETVPNRFSPKSPDKAHLNLHINSLELGDSAVYFCASSQGEGGSGYTFGSGTRLTVV.

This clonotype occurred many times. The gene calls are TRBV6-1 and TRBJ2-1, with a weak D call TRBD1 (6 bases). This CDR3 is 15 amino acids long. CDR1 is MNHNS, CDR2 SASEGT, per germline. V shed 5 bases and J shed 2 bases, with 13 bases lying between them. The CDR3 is CASSPQGYPYNEQFF. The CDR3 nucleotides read TGTGCCAGCAGTCCTCAGGGGTACCCCTACAATGAGCAGTTCTTC.

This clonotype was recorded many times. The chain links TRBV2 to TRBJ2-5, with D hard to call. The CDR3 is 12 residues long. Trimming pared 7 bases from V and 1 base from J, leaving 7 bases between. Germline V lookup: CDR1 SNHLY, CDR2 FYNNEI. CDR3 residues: CASNTAQETQYF. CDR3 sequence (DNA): TGTGCCAGCAATACAGCCCAAGAGACCCAGTACTTC.

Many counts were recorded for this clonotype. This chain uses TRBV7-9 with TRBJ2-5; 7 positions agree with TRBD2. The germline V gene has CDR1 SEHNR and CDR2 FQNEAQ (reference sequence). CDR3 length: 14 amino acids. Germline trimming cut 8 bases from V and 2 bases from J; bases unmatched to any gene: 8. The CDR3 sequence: CASWGPSGQETQYF. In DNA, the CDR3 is TGTGCCAGCTGGGGTCCTAGCGGACAAGAGACCCAGTACTTC.

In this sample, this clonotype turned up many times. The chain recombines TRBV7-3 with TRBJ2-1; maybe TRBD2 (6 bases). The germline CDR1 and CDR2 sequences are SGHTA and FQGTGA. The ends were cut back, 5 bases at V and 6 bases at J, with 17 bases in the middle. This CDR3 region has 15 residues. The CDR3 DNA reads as TGTGCCAGCAGCCCCCCCGGGGCAGCGGGCAATGAGCAGTTCTTC. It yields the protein CASSPPGAAGNEQFF.

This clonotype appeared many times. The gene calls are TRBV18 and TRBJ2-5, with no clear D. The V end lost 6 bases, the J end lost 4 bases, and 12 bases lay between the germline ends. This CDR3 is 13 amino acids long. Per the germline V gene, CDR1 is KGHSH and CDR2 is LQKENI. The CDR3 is CASSPLGRETQYF. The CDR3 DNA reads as TGTGCCAGCTCCCCTCTCGGCCGAGAGACCCAGTACTTC. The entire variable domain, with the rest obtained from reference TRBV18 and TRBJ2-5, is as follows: NAGVMQNPRHLVRRRGQEARLRCSPMKGHSHVYWYRQLPEEGLKFMVYLQKENIIDESGMPKERFSAEFPKEGPSILRIQQVVRGDSAAYFCASSPLGRETQYFGPGTRLLVL.

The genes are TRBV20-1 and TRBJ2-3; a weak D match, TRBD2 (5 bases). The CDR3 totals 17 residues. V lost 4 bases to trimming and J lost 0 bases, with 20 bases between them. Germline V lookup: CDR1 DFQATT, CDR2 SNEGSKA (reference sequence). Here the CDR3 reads CSAIVLIATTSTDTQYF. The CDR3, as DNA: TGCAGTGCTATCGTACTAATAGCGACGACTAGCACAGATACGCAGTATTTT.

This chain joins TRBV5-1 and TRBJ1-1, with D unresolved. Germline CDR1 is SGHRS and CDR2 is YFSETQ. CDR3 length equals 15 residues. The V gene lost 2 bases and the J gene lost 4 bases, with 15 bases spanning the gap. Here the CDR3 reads CASSLYGSAATEAFF. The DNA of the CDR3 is TGCGCCAGCAGCTTATATGGGTCGGCGGCCACTGAAGCTTTCTTT.

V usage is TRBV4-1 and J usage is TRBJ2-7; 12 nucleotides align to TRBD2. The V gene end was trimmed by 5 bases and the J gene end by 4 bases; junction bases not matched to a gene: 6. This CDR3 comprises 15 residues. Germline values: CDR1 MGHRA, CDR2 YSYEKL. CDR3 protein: CASSTRTSGIYEQYF. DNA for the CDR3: TGCGCCAGCAGCACACGGACTAGCGGGATTTACGAGCAGTACTTC.

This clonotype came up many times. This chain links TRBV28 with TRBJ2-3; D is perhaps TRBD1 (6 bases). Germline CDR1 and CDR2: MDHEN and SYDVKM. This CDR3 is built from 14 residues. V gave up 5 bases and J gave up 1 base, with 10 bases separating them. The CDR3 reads CASSQGPRTDTQYF. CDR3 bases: TGTGCCAGCAGTCAGGGGCCCCGCACAGATACGCAGTATTTT.

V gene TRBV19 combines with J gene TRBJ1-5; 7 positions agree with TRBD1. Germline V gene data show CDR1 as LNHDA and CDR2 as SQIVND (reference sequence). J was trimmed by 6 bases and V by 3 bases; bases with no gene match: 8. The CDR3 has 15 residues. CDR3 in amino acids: CASSISAAGGQPQHF. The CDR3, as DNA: TGTGCCAGTAGTATTTCCGCGGCAGGGGGTCAGCCCCAGCATTTT. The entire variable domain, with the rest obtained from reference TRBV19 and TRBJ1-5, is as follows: DGGITQSPKYLFRKEGQNVTLSCEQNLNHDAMYWYRQDPGQGLRLIYYSQIVNDFQKGDIAEGYSVSREKKESFPLTVTSAQKNPTAFYLCASSISAAGGQPQHFGDGTRLSIL.

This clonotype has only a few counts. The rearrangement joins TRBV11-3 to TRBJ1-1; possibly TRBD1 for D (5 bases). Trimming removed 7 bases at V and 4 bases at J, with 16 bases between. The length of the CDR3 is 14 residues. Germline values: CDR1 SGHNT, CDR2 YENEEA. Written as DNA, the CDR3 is TGTGCCAGCATCCGTCGGGGCACTGGCACTGAAGCTTTCTTT. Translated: CASIRRGTGTEAFF.

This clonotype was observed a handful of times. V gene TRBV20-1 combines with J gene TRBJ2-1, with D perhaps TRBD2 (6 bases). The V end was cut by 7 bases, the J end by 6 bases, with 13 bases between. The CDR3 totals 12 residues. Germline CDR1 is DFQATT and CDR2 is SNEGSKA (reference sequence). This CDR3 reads CSGRRVGNEQFF. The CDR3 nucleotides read TGCAGTGGGAGGAGGGTGGGCAATGAGCAGTTCTTC.

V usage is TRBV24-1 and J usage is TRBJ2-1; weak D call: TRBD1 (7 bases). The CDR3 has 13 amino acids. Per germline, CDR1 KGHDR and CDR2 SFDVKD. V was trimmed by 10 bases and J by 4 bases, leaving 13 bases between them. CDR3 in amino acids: CATRQGGYNEQFF. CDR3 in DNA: TGTGCCACGCGACAGGGAGGATACAATGAGCAGTTCTTC.

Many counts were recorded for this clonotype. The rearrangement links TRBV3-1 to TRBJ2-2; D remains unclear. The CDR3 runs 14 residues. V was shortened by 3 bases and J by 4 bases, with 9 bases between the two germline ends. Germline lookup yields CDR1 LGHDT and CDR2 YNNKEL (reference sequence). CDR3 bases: TGTGCCAGCAGCCACCGTGACGGCACCGGGGAGCTGTTTTTT. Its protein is CASSHRDGTGELFF.

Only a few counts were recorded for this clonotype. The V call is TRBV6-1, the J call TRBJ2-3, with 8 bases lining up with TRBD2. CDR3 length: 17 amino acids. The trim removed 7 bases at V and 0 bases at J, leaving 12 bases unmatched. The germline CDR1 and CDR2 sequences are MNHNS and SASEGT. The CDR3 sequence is CASTQGMRTSSTDTQYF. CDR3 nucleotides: TGTGCCAGCACCCAAGGAATGAGGACTAGCAGCACAGATACGCAGTATTTT.